The sequence of this T cell receptor (beta chain) was determined in a study of T cell changes during pregnancy in multiple sclerosis. This clone was seen only once. The V end lost 1 base, the J end lost 3 bases, and 4 bases lay between the germline ends. The germline V gene encodes CDR1 SGHTA and CDR2 FQGNSA. The CDR3 totals 12 residues. Generated by immunoSEQ multiplex PCR, the TCRdb table keeps only in-frame clones and is missing some. The sample lists more than 35,000 clones, approximately 90% occurring once. This TCR derives from a female donor in good health, enrolled as a control in a pregnancy study. This chain uses TRBV7-2 with TRBJ2-7; unclear D gene. The sequencing here drew on CD8+ T cells from peripheral blood mononuclear cells, taken after pregnancy. The DNA for the CDR3 is TGTGCCAGCAGCTTAGGTAGCTACGAGCAGTACTTC. It yields the protein CASSLGSYEQYF.